This T cell receptor beta chain was observed in a study of blood T cell repertoires in COVID-19. Sequencing used immunoSEQ multiplex PCR; TCRdb keeps in-frame clones, though not all of them. The data contain about 240,000 clones, around four fifths of them singletons. Germline V CDR1 and CDR2: SGHAT, FQNNGV. This CDR3 region has 16 residues. Trimming removed 5 bases from V and 4 bases from J, with 19 bases in between. The genes are TRBV11-2 and TRBJ2-3; perhaps TRBD2 as D (7 bases). The TCR was taken from a woman aged 55-70 years with active or convalescent COVID-19. The sequenced material came from peripheral blood. The CDR3: CASSPVGGGPSDTQYF. DNA of the CDR3: TGTGCCAGCAGCCCGGTTGGGGGGGGGCCTTCAGATACGCAGTATTTT. Full variable domain (missing parts from reference TRBV11-2 and TRBJ2-3): EAGVAQSPRYKIIEKRQSVAFWCNPISGHATLYWYQQILGQGPKLLIQFQNNGVVDDSQLPKDRFSAERLKGVDSTLKIQPAKLEDSAVYLCASSPVGGGPSDTQYFGPGTRLTVL.